Following are 21 T cell receptor beta chains from one sample sequenced in a study of cytomegalovirus exposure and HLA in healthy donors. In the PCR, 60 Vbeta and 13 Jbeta primers were used. This table comes from immunoSEQ multiplex PCR, and its TCRdb copy is limited to in-frame clones, with some not included. The data show fewer than 200,000 clones, 75% seen once. The sequenced sample consisted of PBMCs. These TCRs come from a woman in her forties or fifties in good health and CMV-seropositive.

The V and J genes are TRBV11-2 and TRBJ2-2, with 10 bases identical to TRBD2. The junction had 1 base not matched to a gene; V was cut back by 1 base and J by 5 bases. The CDR3 has 15 amino acids. Germline CDR1 reads SGHAT; CDR2 reads FQNNGV. CDR3 nucleotides: TGTGCCAGCAGCTTAGTGGGACTAGCGACCGGGGAGCTGTTTTTT. Its protein is CASSLVGLATGELFF.

The chain joins TRBV2 to TRBJ1-2; TRBD1 might be the D (5 bases). This CDR3 spans 13 amino acids. Trimming stripped 8 bases from V and 4 bases from J, with 14 bases between. Germline values: CDR1 SNHLY, CDR2 FYNNEI. The CDR3 sequence is CASRIQGPYGYTF. The CDR3 nucleotides read TGTGCCAGCCGGATCCAGGGTCCCTATGGCTACACCTTC.

This clone was seen a handful of times. For the CDR3, the DNA is TGTGCCAGCAGTTACGGGACAACCTATGGCTACACCTTC. Protein: CASSYGTTYGYTF. This chain connects TRBV6-6 to TRBJ1-2; D is possibly TRBD1 (6 bases). The CDR3 has 13 amino acids. Trimming shortened V by 2 bases and J by 4 bases, and 8 bases separated the two germline ends. Germline V gives CDR1 MNHNY, CDR2 SVGAGI (reference sequence).

The chain couples TRBV13 to TRBJ1-1; TRBD1 matches 8 bases. V was clipped by 5 bases and J by 5 bases; unmatched bases: 4. CDR3 length: 13 residues. Germline V gene lookup returns CDR1 PRHDT and CDR2 FYEKMQ (reference sequence). CDR3 coding DNA: TGTGCCAGCAGCAGACAGGGGAGTACTGAAGCTTTCTTT. Its translation is CASSRQGSTEAFF.

This chain joins TRBV27 and TRBJ1-1; 8 bases are shared with TRBD1. CDR1 is MNHEY, CDR2 SMNVEV, per germline (reference sequence). V gave up 5 bases and J gave up 5 bases; unmatched junction bases: 4. The CDR3 runs to 13 residues. The CDR3 DNA is TGTGCCAGCAGTACAGGGGGGCGAACTGAAGCTTTCTTT. Translation gives CASSTGGRTEAFF.

This chain uses TRBV10-1 with TRBJ2-1; 8 bases fit TRBD2. CDR3 length equals 15 residues. CDR1 and CDR2 (germline): WNHNN, SYGVQD (reference sequence). The ends lost 3 bases at V and 7 bases at J; junction bases unmatched: 8. The CDR3 spells CASSDLSGGMNEQFF. The CDR3 DNA reads as TGCGCCAGCAGTGACTTAAGCGGGGGTATGAATGAGCAGTTCTTC.

The CDR3 DNA follows: TGTGCCAGCAGTGAGGAGACAGAACCGCCTCATTTT. Amino acids: CASSEETEPPHF. The genes are TRBV2 and TRBJ1-5; TRBD1 might be the D (5 bases). Germline V gene data show CDR1 as SNHLY and CDR2 as FYNNEI. The CDR3 contains 12 residues. The V end lost 3 bases, the J end lost 16 bases, and 16 bases lay between the germline ends.

J is TRBJ2-5 and V is TRBV7-2; D gene unclear. TRBJ2-7 matches the DNA end more closely, so the J call is doubtful. The CDR3 length is 15 residues. CDR1 and CDR2 from the germline V gene are SGHTA and FQGNSA. The CDR3 bases are TGTGCCAGCAGCTTAGCGTTCGGCGGATCCTACGAGCAGTACTTC. As protein: CASSLAFGGSYEQYF.

This chain uses TRBV30 with TRBJ1-2; D possibly corresponds to TRBD1 (6 bases). V was cut by 1 base and J by 2 bases, with 8 bases left in between. CDR3 length: 13 amino acids. Per germline, CDR1 GTSNPN and CDR2 SVGIG (reference sequence). CDR3 amino acids: CAWSAQGNYGYTF. The DNA for the CDR3 is TGTGCCTGGAGTGCCCAGGGGAACTATGGCTACACCTTC.

The chain links TRBV9 to TRBJ1-1; no firm D call. Per the germline V gene, CDR1 is SGDLS and CDR2 is YYNGEE. Trimming left V 0 bases short and J 0 bases short, with 6 bases between. This CDR3 comprises 14 residues. CDR3 residues: CASSVGELNTEAFF. The CDR3, as DNA: TGTGCCAGCAGCGTAGGAGAGTTGAACACTGAAGCTTTCTTT. Full variable domain (remainder filled in from reference TRBV9 and TRBJ1-1): DSGVTQTPKHLITATGQRVTLRCSPRSGDLSVYWYQQSLDQGLQFLIQYYNGEERAKGNILERFSAQQFPDLHSELNLSSLELGDSALYFCASSVGELNTEAFFGQGTRLTVV.

CDR3 region: CAWRGSQHYEQYF. CDR3 nucleotides: TGTGCCTGGAGAGGTTCACAGCACTACGAGCAGTACTTC. The chain joins TRBV30 to TRBJ2-7; D remains ambiguous. CDR3 size: 13 residues. Germline loops: CDR1 GTSNPN, CDR2 SVGIG (reference sequence). The V end was cut by 3 bases, the J end by 3 bases, with 12 bases between.

The chain recombines TRBV7-6 with TRBJ2-3; D is possibly TRBD1 (6 bases). V was pared by 2 bases and J by 10 bases, with 25 bases between. The CDR3 is 17 residues long. Germline loops: CDR1 SGHVS, CDR2 FNYEAQ. The CDR3 reads CASSLMGTAPSPGAQYF. As DNA, the CDR3 is TGTGCCAGCAGCTTAATGGGGACGGCACCCTCCCCAGGGGCGCAGTATTTT.

V usage is TRBV25-1 and J usage is TRBJ1-2; D might be TRBD1 (6 bases). The CDR3 extends over 17 amino acids. V was clipped by 6 bases and J by 8 bases, with 28 bases between them. CDR1 and CDR2 from the germline V gene are MGHDK and SYGVNS. The CDR3 bases are TGTGCCAGCAGCCAAGGGGGGCCAGGGAGGGGAGCGGGCGGCTACACCTTC. This translates into CASSQGGPGRGAGGYTF.

V and J are TRBV5-1 and TRBJ1-5; weak D call: TRBD1 (5 bases). V lost 2 bases to trimming and J lost 3 bases, with 12 bases between them. The germline gives CDR1 SGHRS, CDR2 YFSETQ. The CDR3 is 15 amino acids. CDR3: CASSFQGTNNQPQHF. CDR3 bases: TGCGCCAGCAGCTTTCAGGGTACTAACAATCAGCCCCAGCATTTT.

J is TRBJ1-6 and V is TRBV7-2, with 8 positions matching TRBD1. Germline trimming cut 3 bases from V and 9 bases from J; bases unmatched to any gene: 7. The CDR3 covers 15 residues. Germline V CDR1 and CDR2: SGHTA, FQGNSA. The CDR3 DNA follows: TGTGCCAGCAGCTTTCGGACAGGGTATGGTTCACCCCTCCACTTT. Translation gives CASSFRTGYGSPLHF. Full variable domain (rest looked up from reference TRBV7-2 and TRBJ1-6): GAGVSQSPSNKVTEKGKDVELRCDPISGHTALYWYRQSLGQGLEFLIYFQGNSAPDKSGLPSDRFSAERTGGSVSTLTIQRTQQEDSAVYLCASSFRTGYGSPLHFGNGTRLTVT.

This rearrangement joins TRBV9 to TRBJ1-1, with a possible D match to TRBD1 (5 bases). The V and J ends lost 4 bases and 1 base respectively, with 11 bases between them. Germline V gene sequence: CDR1 SGDLS, CDR2 YYNGEE. The CDR3 consists of 14 residues. The CDR3 nucleotides read TGTGCCAGCAGCAGGGGACTGTCGAACACTGAAGCTTTCTTT. It translates to CASSRGLSNTEAFF.

The chain uses TRBV2 and TRBJ2-5, with D possibly TRBD1 on 5 matching bases. V lost 6 bases, J lost 1 base, and 12 bases lay in between. CDR3 length: 14 residues. Per germline, CDR1 SNHLY and CDR2 FYNNEI. CDR3 sequence: CASSLRQSQETQYF. CDR3 DNA: TGTGCCAGCAGCCTGCGACAGTCCCAAGAGACCCAGTACTTC.

The gene calls are TRBV9 and TRBJ2-6; D is unresolved. Germline CDR1 reads SGDLS; CDR2 reads YYNGEE. V was cut by 4 bases and J by 1 base, with 9 bases left in between. The CDR3 is 15 residues long. CDR3 bases: TGTGCCAGCAGCCTAAGTACGTCTGGGGCCAACGTCCTGACTTTC. This encodes CASSLSTSGANVLTF.

Written as DNA, the CDR3 is TGCAGCGTTCCGGTCAAGCGGGGTGAGAATGAGCAGTTCTTC. It is translated as CSVPVKRGENEQFF. The V call is TRBV29-1, the J call TRBJ2-1; the match to TRBD2 covers 7 bases. Germline CDR1 and CDR2: SQVTM and ANQGSEA. The CDR3 totals 14 residues. Trimming cost V 5 bases and J 7 bases; bases outside gene matches: 11.

This chain joins TRBV5-1 and TRBJ2-7, with D possibly matching TRBD1 (6 bases). CDR1 and CDR2 (germline): SGHRS, YFSETQ. The CDR3 loop spans 16 amino acids. V was trimmed by 1 base and J by 3 bases, leaving 17 bases between them. This CDR3 reads CASSLRAAGVSYEQYF. CDR3 DNA: TGCGCCAGCAGCTTGAGAGCGGCAGGGGTCAGCTACGAGCAGTACTTC.

The rearrangement joins TRBV6-1 to TRBJ1-6; TRBD1 matches 8 bases. The CDR3 is 14 residues long. Germline V gene data show CDR1 as MNHNS and CDR2 as SASEGT. Unmatched junction bases numbered 6, after V lost 7 bases and J lost 7 bases. CDR3 bases: TGTGCCAGCAACCCGGGACAGGCCAATTCACCCCTCCACTTT. Encoded protein: CASNPGQANSPLHF.